Listed below are T cell receptor beta chains from one sample, sequenced in a study of cytomegalovirus exposure and HLA in healthy donors. The data were produced by immunoSEQ multiplex PCR, yet TCRdb's version contains in-frame clones alone and is incomplete. Of 160,000 or so clones detected, 75% to 85% appear once; the ten largest clones hold approximately 5%. The material sequenced was PBMCs. These receptors were collected from a woman under 30 in good health and CMV-seropositive. CDR3s include the opening cysteine and the closing phenylalanine or tryptophan. D genes are given only for firm matches. Clone size is given for some rows only: seen once, a few or many times, or a class if the clone is expanded.

J gene,D gene,clone size,V gene,CDR3 DNA,CDR3 protein
TRBJ1-4,-,few,TRBV19,TGTGCCAGTAGTAACCCAGGCGGGACTCGATCTGAACTGTTTTTT,CASSNPGGTRSELFF
TRBJ2-5,-,-,TRBV19,TGTGCCAGTAGTATAGTGGGGACCGCGGGACTTAAGAGAACCCAGTACTTC,CASSIVGTAGLKRTQYF
TRBJ1-6,-,once,TRBV15,TGTGCCACCAGGCCGGAGGATAATTCACCCCTCCACTTT,CATRPEDNSPLHF
TRBJ2-2,TRBD2,-,TRBV27,TGTGCCAGCACCCTGACCTTACCGACTAGCGGAGGACCTCAGAACACCGGGGAGCTGTTTTTT,CASTLTLPTSGGPQNTGELFF
TRBJ1-6,-,-,TRBV9,TGTGCCAGCAGCGGACAGGCGAGCTCCTATAATTCACCCCTCCACTTT,CASSGQASSYNSPLHF
TRBJ2-3,-,-,TRBV7-7,TGTGCCAGCAGCCTAGGGCTGCCCGGGGGCACAGATACGCAGTATTTT,CASSLGLPGGTDTQYF
TRBJ2-2,TRBD1,-,TRBV5-1,TGCGCCAGCAGCCCCCGGGACAGTGGAGGGAACACCGGGGAGCTGTTTTTT,CASSPRDSGGNTGELFF
TRBJ1-5,-,-,TRBV7-2,TGTGCCAGCAGCCTAAGACAGGGCAATCAGCCCCAGCATTTT,CASSLRQGNQPQHF
TRBJ2-7,TRBD1,-,TRBV5-1,TGCGCCAGCAGCGACGGACAGGGAAACAGCGAGCAGTACTTC,CASSDGQGNSEQYF
TRBJ2-6,-,-,TRBV27,TGTGCCAGCAGTTCAACAGGGACTGGGGCCAACGTCCTGACTTTC,CASSSTGTGANVLTF
TRBJ1-2,TRBD1,-,TRBV6-5,TGTGCCAGCAGCTGGGACAGGCGGGGCTACACCTTC,CASSWDRRGYTF
TRBJ2-5,TRBD2,once,TRBV5-4,TGTGCCAGCAGCCGTAGCGGGGGGGCAGGAGAGACCCAGTACTTC,CASSRSGGAGETQYF
TRBJ2-1,TRBD2,-,TRBV7-2,TGTGCCAGCAGCCGGATTAGCGGGGGGCTTGAGCAGTTCTTC,CASSRISGGLEQFF
TRBJ1-1,TRBD1,-,TRBV7-2,TGTGCCAGCAGTTTCGGGACAGGTGCTACCACTGAAGCTTTCTTT,CASSFGTGATTEAFF
TRBJ1-2,-,once,TRBV9,TGTGCCAGCAGCAATCCTCAGGGGCACTATGGCTACACCTTC,CASSNPQGHYGYTF
TRBJ2-7,TRBD1,-,TRBV2,TGTGCCAGCAGTGTCTTACAGGGGGCCTACGAGCAGTACTTC,CASSVLQGAYEQYF
TRBJ2-7,TRBD2,once,TRBV5-6,TGTGCCAGCAGCTTGCGGGCTAGCGGGGGGTCCTTC,CASSLRASGGSF
TRBJ1-1,-,-,TRBV19,TGTGCCAGTAGTATGGATCCCGGAGGAGGCACTGAAGCTTTCTTT,CASSMDPGGGTEAFF
TRBJ1-6,-,-,TRBV9,TGTGCCAGCAGCGCCCGACTATCACCCCTCCACTTT,CASSARLSPLHF
TRBJ1-6,-,few,TRBV7-9,TGTGCCAGCAGCCCGTTAGGGGGGGAGATCTATAATTCACCCCTCCACTTT,CASSPLGGEIYNSPLHF
TRBJ2-1,TRBD2,once,TRBV4-3,TGCGCCAGCAGCCAAGATTTACCTAGCGGGGGGAGGAATGAGCAGTTCTTC,CASSQDLPSGGRNEQFF
TRBJ2-1,TRBD2,-,TRBV27,TGTGCCAGCAGTTTATATGGGCTAGCGGGGGCCTACTACAATGAGCAGTTCTTC,CASSLYGLAGAYYNEQFF
TRBJ1-1,-,-,TRBV14,TGTGCCAGCAGCCAAGATTCAGGGTACACTGAAGCTTTCTTT,CASSQDSGYTEAFF
TRBJ2-7,-,-,TRBV29-1,TGCAGCGTTGAAGACCGTTCGACAGGCGAGCAGTACTTC,CSVEDRSTGEQYF
TRBJ2-5,TRBD2,-,TRBV11-2,TGTGCCAGCAGCTCCGGGTTGGCTAGCGGAGCAGAGACCCAGTACTTC,CASSSGLASGAETQYF
TRBJ1-5,-,few,TRBV19,TGTGCCAGCTTTGGCGGGCGAGCTCAGACCCAGCATTTT,CASFGGRAQTQHF
TRBJ2-2,TRBD2,-,TRBV5-3,TGTGCCAGAAGCTGCCATCCCCTAGCGGGCATGGGGGCGAGCACCGGGGAGCTGTTTTTT,CARSCHPLAGMGASTGELFF
TRBJ2-5,-,-,TRBV5-6,TGTGCCAGCAGCGGGGGGGACAGGATAGAGACCCAGTACTTC,CASSGGDRIETQYF
TRBJ2-7,-,-,TRBV15,TGTGCCACCAGCAGAGATCGAGCAGGCTTTAGCTCCTACGAGCAGTACTTC,CATSRDRAGFSSYEQYF
TRBJ1-1,-,-,TRBV28,TGTGCCAGCAGTATGACAGAACACTATACCAACACTGAAGCTTTCTTT,CASSMTEHYTNTEAFF
TRBJ2-2,TRBD2,-,TRBV28,TGTGCCAGCAGTTCCCCCGGGGGGTCGAACACCGGGGAGCTGTTTTTT,CASSSPGGSNTGELFF
TRBJ1-1,TRBD1,once,TRBV2,TGTGCCAGCAGGAACAGGGGTGGTACTGAAGCTTTCTTT,CASRNRGGTEAFF
TRBJ2-7,TRBD1,-,TRBV6-6,TGTGCCAGCAGTGTCGAATCCGGGACAGGGGGCGCCGAGCAGTACTTC,CASSVESGTGGAEQYF
TRBJ2-1,TRBD1,-,TRBV4-3,TGCGCCAGCAGCCAAGATACAGGGGGCATCTACAATGAGCAGTTCTTC,CASSQDTGGIYNEQFF
TRBJ2-7,TRBD1,few,TRBV5-4,TGTGCCAGCAGCCCCGCAAAGCAGACAGGGGCCCACGAGCAGTACTTC,CASSPAKQTGAHEQYF
TRBJ2-7,TRBD1,-,TRBV5-1,TGCGCCAGCAGCTTGGGGACAGGGGGTATGTCCTACGAGCAGTACTTC,CASSLGTGGMSYEQYF
TRBJ1-4,-,-,TRBV27,TGTGCCAGCAGGGACAGACCTAATGAAAAACTGTTTTTT,CASRDRPNEKLFF
TRBJ1-1,-,few,TRBV19,TGTGCCAGTTGCGCCTCCCCGAACACTGAAGCTTTCTTT,CASCASPNTEAFF
TRBJ1-2,TRBD1,once,TRBV6-5,TGTGCCAGCAGTTACAAGACAGGGAGTGGCTATGGCTACACCTTC,CASSYKTGSGYGYTF
TRBJ2-3,-,few,TRBV11-2,TGTGCCAGCAGCTTAACATCGTCCCACCGAAGCACAGATACGCAGTATTTT,CASSLTSSHRSTDTQYF
TRBJ1-2,TRBD1,-,TRBV7-2,TGTGCCAGCAGCTTGGGGGGACAGATCTATGGCTACACCTTC,CASSLGGQIYGYTF
TRBJ1-5,-,-,TRBV5-6,TGTGCCAGCAGCTTGGGACAGAATCAGCCCCAGCATTTT,CASSLGQNQPQHF
TRBJ2-7,TRBD1,-,TRBV27,TGTGCCAGCAGTCCAGGGACAGTCTACGAGCAGTACTTC,CASSPGTVYEQYF
TRBJ1-2,-,few,TRBV4-3,TGCGCCAGCAGCCAAGATGAAAGTTGGCCCTCCGGCTACACCTTC,CASSQDESWPSGYTF
TRBJ2-3,TRBD1,-,TRBV5-1,TGCGCCAGCAGGAGGACAGGGTCCACAGATACGCAGTATTTT,CASRRTGSTDTQYF
TRBJ2-7,TRBD2,-,TRBV28,TGTGCCAGCAGTTTAAAATTCCCTAGCGGACCCTACGAGCAGTACTTC,CASSLKFPSGPYEQYF
TRBJ1-5,-,-,TRBV19,TGTGCCAGTAGTATGGAAGGAGGGTATCAGCCCCAGCATTTT,CASSMEGGYQPQHF
TRBJ1-2,-,-,TRBV7-8,TGTGCCAGCAGCTTAGTTCTGGACACATATGGCTACACCTTC,CASSLVLDTYGYTF
TRBJ2-5,-,-,TRBV21-1,TGTGCCAGCAGCAAAGTCGTCCCTAGCGGGGTTCAAGAGACCCAGTACTTC,CASSKVVPSGVQETQYF
TRBJ1-4,TRBD1,-,TRBV5-6,TGTGCCAGCTGGGGGACAGGCCGGGGTAATGAAAAACTGTTTTTT,CASWGTGRGNEKLFF